This T cell receptor (beta chain) was found in a study of human T cells and chemical hapten exposure (dated by TCRdb to the early 2020s). Broadly, across the study: For sensitization, 2% DPC in acetone was applied to a 2 cm by 2 cm area of upper inner arm skin. Throughout the roughly 25-week study period, patients were also given weekly therapeutic DPC doses on the scalp. Patch tests used Finn chambers with 0.01% DPC on the upper back, scored after 6 days by International Contact Dermatitis Research Group standards. The mostly female patient cohort included alopecia areata with under or over 50% scalp involvement, alopecia totalis and alopecia universalis. Libraries were pooled for sequencing, and per-sample TCR yields varied mainly because of small differences in library volumes within the pool. Peripheral blood TCR repertoire changes were tracked in vivo in alopecia patients during primary and secondary sensitization to the hapten diphenylcyclopropenone (DPC). Blood samples were taken from patients before sensitization (week 0) and then at 2, 6 and about 24 weeks after DPC sensitization. Some 29 alopecia patients gave blood for TCR sequencing at one to four time points (pre-sensitization, 2, 6 and 24 weeks).

Notes on this clonotype: The antigen this receptor binds is unknown. Qualities for individual bases were not recorded, and no much larger clone is one base off.

In the paper's terms, the time point label means: patch test 2, 6 weeks after DPC sensitization. The treatment or condition label, as the study defines it: therapeutic diphenylcyclopropenone sensitization with weekly scalp DPC. At every patch-test visit, the blood draw took place before the patch test was put on. Eligible patients were aged 18 to 70, diagnosed with alopecia, deemed suitable for DPC therapy, and excluded if pregnant. Total RNA was extracted from unfractionated whole blood collected in Tempus Blood RNA tubes. On the study overall, not on this receptor specifically: Patch test score correlated positively with the number of PT1 expanded TCRs, reaching significance at thresholds 8, 16 and 32 but not at 4. DPC sensitization did not change how many TCRs were above 1 in 1000 frequency, and no evidence was found of alterations in global repertoire structure. After repeated subsampling, changes were observed in the strength of the expansion versus patch-test correlation and in the threshold at which the correlation became significant. Significantly more large CDR3 similarity clusters were formed by expanded TCRs than by pre-sensitization or healthy control sets, consistent with antigen-driven responses. Because every patient had alopecia, a presumed autoimmune disease, the patients' immune response might differ from that of healthy individuals.

The library was generated by RACE. TCRdb names NextSeq 500 as the instrument used. During library preparation, unique molecular identifiers were attached to individual cDNA molecules so that TCRs could be counted in a quantitative, reproducible way. From each blood RNA sample, both TCR alpha and TCR beta chains were sequenced. Processing in the source paper ran as follows. A median of roughly 99,000 TCRs per sample was observed, with a range of 23,224 to 690,600. The Decombinator software suite was used to annotate the V, J and CDR3 of the TCR reads. To make PS versus PT1 abundance plots, every sample was subsampled to the same number of TCRs (28,000). Expanded TCRs were defined as absent before sensitization and observed at least eight times at the 2-week time point. In-frame beta chains were kept once TCRdb had trimmed the public reads at Q25 with fastp and called clones with MiXCR. Entries that share a CDR3 protein sequence are merged under the most common genes and DNA. In this record, the V and J calls reflect TCRdb's handling and not the investigators' own analysis. The sample table records 100,000 or so distinct CDR3 sequences; 8% to 13% of these occur just once. The ten most abundant clones make up under 2.5% of the sample.

V is clipped by 3 bases and J by 2 bases, and the sequence between their germline boundaries is 10 bases long. From the cysteine through the phenylalanine, the CDR3 covers 14 amino acids. Only CDR3 DNA is held: 42 bases, read in frame from base 1. The germline V gene provides CDR1 SGHVS and CDR2 FNYEAQ. The rearrangement joined TRBV7-6 to TRBJ1-1, with no D gene named confidently. The sequence derives from a man between 35 and 55 years old with alopecia areata. Some clones in this sample may be carry-over from other donors' samples. The input for sequencing was whole blood, taken in connection with sensitization to the hapten diphenylcyclopropenone (DPC). The CDR3 region has the sequence CASSLWSGNTEAFF. The DNA reads as follows: TGTGCCAGCAGCTTGTGGTCCGGTAACACTGAAGCTTTCTTT.